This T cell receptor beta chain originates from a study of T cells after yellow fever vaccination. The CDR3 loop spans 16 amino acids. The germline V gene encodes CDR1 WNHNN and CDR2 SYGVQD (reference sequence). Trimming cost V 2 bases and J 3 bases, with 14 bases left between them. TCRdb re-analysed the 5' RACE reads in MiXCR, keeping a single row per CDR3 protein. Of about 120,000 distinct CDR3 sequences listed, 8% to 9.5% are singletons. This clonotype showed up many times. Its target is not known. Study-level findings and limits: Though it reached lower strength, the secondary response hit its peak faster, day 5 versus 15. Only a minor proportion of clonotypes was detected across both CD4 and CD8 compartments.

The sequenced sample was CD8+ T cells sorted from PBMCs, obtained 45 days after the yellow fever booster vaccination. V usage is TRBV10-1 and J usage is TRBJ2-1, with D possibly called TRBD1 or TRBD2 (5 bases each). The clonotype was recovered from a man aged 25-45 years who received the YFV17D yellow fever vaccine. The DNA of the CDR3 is TGCGCCAGCAGTGAGGGTTTTGGGGGTGTCTACAATGAGCAGTTCTTC. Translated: CASSEGFGGVYNEQFF.